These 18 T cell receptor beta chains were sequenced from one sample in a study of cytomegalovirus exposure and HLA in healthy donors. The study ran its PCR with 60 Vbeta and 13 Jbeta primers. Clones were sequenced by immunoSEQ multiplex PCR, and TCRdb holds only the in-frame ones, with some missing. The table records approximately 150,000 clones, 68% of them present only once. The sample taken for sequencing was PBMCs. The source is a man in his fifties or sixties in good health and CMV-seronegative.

CDR3 loop: CASSVGLAGGYEQYF. The CDR3 nucleotides are TGTGCCAGCAGCGTGGGACTAGCGGGAGGTTACGAGCAGTACTTC. The chain links TRBV5-4 to TRBJ2-7; 15 nucleotides agree with TRBD2. CDR1 is SGHNT and CDR2 is YYREEE in the germline V gene (reference sequence). V was clipped by 4 bases and J by 4 bases; unmatched bases: 3. This CDR3 is 15 amino acids long.

The CDR3 DNA follows: TGTGCCAGCTCTCCGGACAGAATAGATGAGCAGTTCTTC. Protein: CASSPDRIDEQFF. The rearrangement joins TRBV18 to TRBJ2-1; the D gene is possibly TRBD1 (6 bases). Looked up from germline, CDR1 is KGHSH and CDR2 is LQKENI. With 6 bases removed from V and 8 bases from J, the gap between germline ends came to 14 bases. The CDR3 is 13 residues long.

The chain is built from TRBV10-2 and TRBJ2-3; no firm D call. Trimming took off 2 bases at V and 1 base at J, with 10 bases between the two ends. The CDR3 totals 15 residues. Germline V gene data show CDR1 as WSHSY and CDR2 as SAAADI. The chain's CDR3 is CASSETLLGTDTQYF. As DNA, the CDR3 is TGCGCCAGCAGTGAGACCCTACTGGGCACAGATACGCAGTATTTT.

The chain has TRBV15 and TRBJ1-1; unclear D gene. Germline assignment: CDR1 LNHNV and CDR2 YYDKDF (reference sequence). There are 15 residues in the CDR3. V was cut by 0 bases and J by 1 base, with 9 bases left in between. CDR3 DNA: TGTGCCACCAGCAGAGATCCGCAGGCGAACACTGAAGCTTTCTTT. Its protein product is CATSRDPQANTEAFF.

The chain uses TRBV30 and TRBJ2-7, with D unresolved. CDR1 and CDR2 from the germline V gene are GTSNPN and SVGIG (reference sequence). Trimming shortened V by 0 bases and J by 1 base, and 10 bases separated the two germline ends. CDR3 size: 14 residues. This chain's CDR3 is CAWSVAERSYEQYF. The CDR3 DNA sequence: TGTGCCTGGAGTGTGGCGGAGAGGTCCTACGAGCAGTACTTC.

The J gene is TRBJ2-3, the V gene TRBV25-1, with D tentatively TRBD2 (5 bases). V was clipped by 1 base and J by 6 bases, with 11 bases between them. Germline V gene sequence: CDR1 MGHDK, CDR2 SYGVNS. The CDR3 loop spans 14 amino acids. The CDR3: CASSESSLLDTQYF. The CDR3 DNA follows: TGTGCCAGCAGTGAATCTAGCTTACTCGATACGCAGTATTTT.

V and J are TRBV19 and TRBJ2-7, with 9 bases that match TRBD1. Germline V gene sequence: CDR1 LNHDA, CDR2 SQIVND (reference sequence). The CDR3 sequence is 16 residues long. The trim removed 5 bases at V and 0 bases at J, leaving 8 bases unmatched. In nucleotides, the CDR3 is TGTGCCAGTAGTCCCGGGACAGGGTTAAGCTCCTACGAGCAGTACTTC. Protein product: CASSPGTGLSSYEQYF. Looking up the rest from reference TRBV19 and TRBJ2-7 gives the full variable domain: DGGITQSPKYLFRKEGQNVTLSCEQNLNHDAMYWYRQDPGQGLRLIYYSQIVNDFQKGDIAEGYSVSREKKESFPLTVTSAQKNPTAFYLCASSPGTGLSSYEQYFGPGTRLTVT.

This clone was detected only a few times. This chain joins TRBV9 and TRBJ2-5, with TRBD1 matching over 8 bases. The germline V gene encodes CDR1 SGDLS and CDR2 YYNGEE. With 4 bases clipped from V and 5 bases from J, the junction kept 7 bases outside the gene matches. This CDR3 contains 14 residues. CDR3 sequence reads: CASSRAGGRETQYF. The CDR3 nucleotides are TGTGCCAGCAGCCGGGCAGGGGGCAGGGAGACCCAGTACTTC.

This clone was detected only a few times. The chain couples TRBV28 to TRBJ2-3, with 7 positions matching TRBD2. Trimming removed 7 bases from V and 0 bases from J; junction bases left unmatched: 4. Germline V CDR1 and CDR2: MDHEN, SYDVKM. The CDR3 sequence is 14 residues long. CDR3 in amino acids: CASTGGASTDTQYF. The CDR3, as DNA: TGTGCCAGCACGGGAGGCGCTAGCACAGATACGCAGTATTTT. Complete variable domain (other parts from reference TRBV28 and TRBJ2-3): DVKVTQSSRYLVKRTGEKVFLECVQDMDHENMFWYRQDPGLGLRLIYFSYDVKMKEKGDIPEGYSVSREKKERFSLILESASTNQTSMYLCASTGGASTDTQYFGPGTRLTVL.

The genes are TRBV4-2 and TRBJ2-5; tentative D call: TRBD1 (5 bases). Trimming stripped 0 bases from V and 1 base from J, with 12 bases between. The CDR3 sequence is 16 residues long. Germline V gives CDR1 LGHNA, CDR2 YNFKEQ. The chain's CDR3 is CASSQDGARAQETQYF. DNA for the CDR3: TGTGCCAGCAGCCAAGATGGAGCCAGGGCCCAAGAGACCCAGTACTTC.

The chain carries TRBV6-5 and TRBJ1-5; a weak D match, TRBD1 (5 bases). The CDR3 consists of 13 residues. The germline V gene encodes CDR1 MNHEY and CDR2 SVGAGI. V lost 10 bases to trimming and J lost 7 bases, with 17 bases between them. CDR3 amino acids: CATQRGGKQPQHF. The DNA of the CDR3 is TGTGCCACCCAACGGGGGGGAAAACAGCCCCAGCATTTT.

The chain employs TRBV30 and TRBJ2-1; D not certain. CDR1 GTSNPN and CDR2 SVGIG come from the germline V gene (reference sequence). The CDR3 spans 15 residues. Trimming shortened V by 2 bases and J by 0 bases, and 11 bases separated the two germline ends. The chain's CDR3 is CAWSIRTSSYNEQFF. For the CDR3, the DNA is TGTGCCTGGAGTATCAGAACCAGCTCCTACAATGAGCAGTTCTTC.

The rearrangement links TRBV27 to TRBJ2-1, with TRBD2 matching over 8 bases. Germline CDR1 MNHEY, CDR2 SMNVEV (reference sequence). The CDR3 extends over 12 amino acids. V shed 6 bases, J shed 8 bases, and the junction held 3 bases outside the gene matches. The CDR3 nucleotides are TGTGCCAGCAGACGGGAGGGCGATGAGCAGTTCTTC. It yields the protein CASRREGDEQFF.

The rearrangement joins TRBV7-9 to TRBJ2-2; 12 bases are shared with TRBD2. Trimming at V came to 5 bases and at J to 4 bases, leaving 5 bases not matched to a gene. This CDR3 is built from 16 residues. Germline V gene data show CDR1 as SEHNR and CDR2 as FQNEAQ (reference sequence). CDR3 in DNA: TGTGCCAGCAGCGCGACACTAGCGGGAGGCACCGGGGAGCTGTTTTTT. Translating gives CASSATLAGGTGELFF.

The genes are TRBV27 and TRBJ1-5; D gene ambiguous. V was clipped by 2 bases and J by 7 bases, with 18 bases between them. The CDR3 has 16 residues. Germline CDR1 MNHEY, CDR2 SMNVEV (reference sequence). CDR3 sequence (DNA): TGTGCCAGCAGTTTAGGGCCCGGGTTCGCGGGCCAGCCCCAGCATTTT. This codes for CASSLGPGFAGQPQHF.

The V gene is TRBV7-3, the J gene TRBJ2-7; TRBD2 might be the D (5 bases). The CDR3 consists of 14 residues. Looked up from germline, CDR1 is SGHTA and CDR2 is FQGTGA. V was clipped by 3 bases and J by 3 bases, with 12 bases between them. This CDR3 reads CASSLYVGVYEQYF. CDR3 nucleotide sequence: TGTGCCAGCAGCTTGTATGTGGGAGTCTACGAGCAGTACTTC.

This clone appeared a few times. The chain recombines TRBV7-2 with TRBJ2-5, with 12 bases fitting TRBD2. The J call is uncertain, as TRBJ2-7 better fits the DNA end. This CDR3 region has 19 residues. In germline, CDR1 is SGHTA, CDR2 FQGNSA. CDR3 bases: TGTGCCAGCAGCTTAGGTGGGTGGGGACTAGCGGGCGTTCCCTACGAGCAGTACTTC. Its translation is CASSLGGWGLAGVPYEQYF.

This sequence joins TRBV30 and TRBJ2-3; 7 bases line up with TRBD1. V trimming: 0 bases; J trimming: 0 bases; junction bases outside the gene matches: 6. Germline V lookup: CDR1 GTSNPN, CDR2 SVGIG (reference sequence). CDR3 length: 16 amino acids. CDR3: CAWSVRLQGSTDTQYF. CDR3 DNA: TGTGCCTGGAGTGTACGGCTACAGGGGAGCACAGATACGCAGTATTTT.